This T cell receptor beta chain was obtained from a study of blood T cell repertoires in COVID-19. Overall study: Spain, Italy and the United States supplied samples that represented acute and convalescent COVID-19. Sample material is recorded as cDNA or gDNA derived from T cells, B-cell-depleted T cells, or PBMCs.

The CDR3 has 13 amino acids. V was clipped by 2 bases and J by 4 bases, with 8 bases between them. Germline CDR1 is MDHEN and CDR2 is SYDVKM. The table came from immunoSEQ multiplex PCR; TCRdb's copy has only in-frame clones and leaves some out. Among nearly 250,000 clones listed, 90% were seen once. Sequences were obtained from PBMCs or T cells enriched from blood (not recorded which). The receptor's source is a middle-aged man who had been exposed to COVID-19. The chain links TRBV28 to TRBJ1-2; perhaps TRBD1 as D (5 bases). This chain's CDR3 is CASSLVGAYGYTF. The CDR3, as DNA: TGTGCCAGCAGTTTAGTAGGGGCCTATGGCTACACCTTC.